Listed below are T cell receptor beta chains from one sample, sequenced in a study of blood T cell repertoires in COVID-19. Only in-frame clones appear in the TCRdb table, and some are missing; sequencing was by immunoSEQ multiplex PCR. The table lists a few hundred thousand clones, about 89% of them singletons. Input material: PBMCs or T cells enriched from blood (not recorded which). The receptors were gathered from a human donor in a cohort exposed to, infected with or recovered from COVID-19 (not recorded which). The donor label of this sample is uncertain. The CDR3 runs from the conserved cysteine through the conserved F or W. The D gene is left open where the match is weak. Expanded clones are given a class, and other clones once, few, many or no size at all.

j_gene | d_gene | v_gene | abundance | CDR3nt | CDR3aa
TRBJ1-1 | - | TRBV24-1 | - | TGTGCCACCAGTGATTTGCGGGGTGTTCGGGGTTACGGGCCTGGGAACACTGAAGCTTTCTTT | CATSDLRGVRGYGPGNTEAFF
TRBJ2-7 | TRBD2 | TRBV5-1 | - | TGCGCCAGCAGCTTGGCCGGGGGGACCTACGAGCAGTACTTC | CASSLAGGTYEQYF
TRBJ1-5 | - | TRBV5-6 | - | TGTGCCAGCAGCTTGCCAGGGTTCAATCAGCCCCAGCATTTT | CASSLPGFNQPQHF
TRBJ1-2 | TRBD1 | TRBV20-1 | - | TGCAGTGCTAGTCCCCCGGGGACAGGGGGGGGCTACACCTTC | CSASPPGTGGGYTF
TRBJ1-4 | - | TRBV5-1 | - | TGCGCCAGCAGCCGTTACGAGAGCGGTGAAAAACTGTTTTTT | CASSRYESGEKLFF
TRBJ2-7 | - | TRBV3-1/TRBV3-2 | - | TGTGCCAGCAGTTCTTACGAGCAGTACTTC | CASSSYEQYF
TRBJ1-1 | - | TRBV29-1 | - | TGCAGCGTTGACAGGGTGGGAACTGAAGCTTTCTTT | CSVDRVGTEAFF
TRBJ2-2 | TRBD1 | TRBV5-6 | few | TGTGCCAGCAGCTTGCCGGGACAGGGGGGATCGAACACCGGGGAGCTGTTTTTT | CASSLPGQGGSNTGELFF
TRBJ2-4 | - | TRBV5-8 | - | TGTGCCAGCAGCTTGGGGACAATAGCCAAAAACATTCAGTACTTC | CASSLGTIAKNIQYF
TRBJ2-3 | - | TRBV7-2 | - | TGTGCCAGCAGCTTAGTAGCGGCAGATACGCAGTATTTT | CASSLVAADTQYF
TRBJ1-2 | TRBD1 | TRBV4-1 | - | TGCGCCAGCAGCCAAGTCCGGACAGGGGATTATTATGGCTACACCTTC | CASSQVRTGDYYGYTF
TRBJ2-5 | - | TRBV7-3 | - | TGTGCCAGCAGCTTAAATGCGGCGGGGAACCAAGAGACCCAGTACTTC | CASSLNAAGNQETQYF
TRBJ2-1 | - | TRBV4-1 | - | TGCGCCAGCAGCCAAGAGTGGGGGGTTCACAATGAGCAGTTCTTC | CASSQEWGVHNEQFF
TRBJ1-1 | TRBD1 | TRBV5-1 | - | TGCGCCAGCAGCTCTCCGGGACAGAATGAAGCTTTCTTT | CASSSPGQNEAFF
TRBJ1-1 | - | TRBV30 | - | TGTGCCTGGAGTAGGGGGTGGACTGAAGCTTTCTTT | CAWSRGWTEAFF
TRBJ1-4 | - | TRBV9 | - | TGTGCCAGCAGCGCGCGGGACCCGGTGGAAAAACTGTTTTTT | CASSARDPVEKLFF
TRBJ1-1 | - | TRBV12-3/TRBV12-4 | - | TGTGCCAGCAGTGCGGGGAGGAACACTGAAGCTTTCTTT | CASSAGRNTEAFF
TRBJ1-6 | TRBD1 | TRBV30 | - | TGTGCCTGGAGACCCGGGACAGGCTATTCACCCCTCCACTTT | CAWRPGTGYSPLHF
TRBJ2-1 | TRBD1 | TRBV6-5 | - | TGTGCCAGCAGGGACAGGGGAGGTGCCTACAATGAGCAGTTCTTC | CASRDRGGAYNEQFF
TRBJ1-2 | - | TRBV5-4 | - | TGTGCCAGCAGCTTGGCAGGATCGGACTATGGCTACACCTTC | CASSLAGSDYGYTF
TRBJ1-1 | - | TRBV6-5 | - | TGTGCCAGCGACAGGAACACTGAAGCTTTCTTT | CASDRNTEAFF
TRBJ1-2 | - | TRBV4-1 | - | TGCGCCAGCAGCCGTCAAAGGGCAGAGGGCTATGGCTACACCTTC | CASSRQRAEGYGYTF
TRBJ1-5 | - | TRBV19 | once | TGTGCCAGTAGTCCCCTGGGCGGGGAGAAGCGCAATCAGCCCCAGCATTTT | CASSPLGGEKRNQPQHF
TRBJ2-5 | - | TRBV24-1 | - | TGTGCCTTCCCAACAGGGCCGGCGCGACAAGAGACCCAGTACTTC | CAFPTGPARQETQYF
TRBJ2-5 | TRBD2 | TRBV13 | - | TGTGCCAGCAGCTTAGTAGGGACTACAAAACAAGAGACCCAGTACTTC | CASSLVGTTKQETQYF
TRBJ1-1 | - | TRBV7-9 | - | TGTGCCAGCAGCTTAGAGGGGCACGGCGGGAAGAACACTGAAGCTTTCTTT | CASSLEGHGGKNTEAFF
TRBJ1-1 | - | TRBV29-1 | - | TGCAGCGTTGACGGGAACACTGAAGCTTTCTTT | CSVDGNTEAFF
TRBJ1-6 | - | TRBV5-6 | - | TGTGCCAGCAGCTCAGTCACAGGGTCCTATAATTCACCCCTCCACTTT | CASSSVTGSYNSPLHF
TRBJ2-7 | TRBD1 | TRBV9 | - | TGTGCCAGCAGCGCAATGGGACAGGGTACCTACGAGCAGTACTTC | CASSAMGQGTYEQYF
TRBJ2-5 | TRBD2 | TRBV5-6 | - | TGTGCCAGCAGCCGGACTAGTGTAAGAGAGACCCAGTACTTC | CASSRTSVRETQYF
TRBJ2-7 | - | TRBV7-9 | - | TGTGCCAGCAGCTGTGAGGGTTGCTACGAGCAGTACTTC | CASSCEGCYEQYF
TRBJ2-1 | TRBD1 | TRBV19 | few | TGTGCCAGTAGTATCGGTCAGGGGGCATTGAGTGAGCAGTTCTTC | CASSIGQGALSEQFF
TRBJ1-1 | - | TRBV4-3 | - | TGCGCCAGCAGCCGAGGACAGACTGAAGCTTTCTTT | CASSRGQTEAFF
TRBJ1-5 | - | TRBV2 | - | TGTGCCAGCAGTGTAGACAGAAATAGCAATCAGCCCCAGCATTTT | CASSVDRNSNQPQHF
TRBJ1-1 | TRBD1 | TRBV30 | - | TGTGCTGTGGACAGGGGGGGAACTGAAGCTTTCTTT | CAVDRGGTEAFF
TRBJ2-7 | - | TRBV6-5 | once | TGTGCCAGCACCCCCGCCGGGGGGCCTAGCTACGAGCAGTACTTC | CASTPAGGPSYEQYF